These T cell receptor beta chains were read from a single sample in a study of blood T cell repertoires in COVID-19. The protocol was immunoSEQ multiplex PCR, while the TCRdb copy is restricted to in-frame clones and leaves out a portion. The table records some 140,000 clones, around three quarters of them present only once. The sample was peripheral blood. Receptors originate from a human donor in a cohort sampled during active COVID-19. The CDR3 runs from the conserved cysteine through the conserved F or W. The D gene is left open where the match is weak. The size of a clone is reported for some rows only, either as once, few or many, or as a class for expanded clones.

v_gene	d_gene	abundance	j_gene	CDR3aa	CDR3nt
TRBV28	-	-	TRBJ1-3	CASQTGRFSGNTIYF	TGTGCCAGCCAAACGGGGAGGTTCTCTGGAAACACCATATATTTT
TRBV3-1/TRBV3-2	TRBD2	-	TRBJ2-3	CASSQVAGLAGGLGTDTQYF	TGTGCCAGCAGCCAAGTTGCTGGTTTAGCGGGGGGCTTGGGTACAGATACGCAGTATTTT
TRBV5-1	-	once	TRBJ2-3	CASSLAGVDTQYF	TGCGCCAGCAGCTTGGCGGGAGTAGATACGCAGTATTTT
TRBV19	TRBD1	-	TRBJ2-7	CASSWGTGDHEQYF	TGTGCCAGTAGTTGGGGGACAGGGGACCACGAGCAGTACTTC
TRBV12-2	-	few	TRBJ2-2	CASRPVLAGNTGELFF	TGTGCAAGTCGCCCTGTCCTCGCGGGGAACACCGGGGAGCTGTTTTTT
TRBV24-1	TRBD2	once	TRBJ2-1	CATSDLSGGRHNEQFF	TGTGCCACCAGTGATTTGTCGGGGGGGCGCCACAATGAGCAGTTCTTC
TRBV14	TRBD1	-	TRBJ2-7	CASSQVDREVCF	TGTGCCAGCAGCCAAGTGGACAGGGAGGTTTGCTTC
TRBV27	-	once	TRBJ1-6	CASSRGGIDNSPLHF	TGTGCCAGCAGCCGGGGGGGGATCGATAATTCACCCCTCCACTTT
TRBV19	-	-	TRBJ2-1	CASSILSSADNEQFF	TGTGCCAGTAGTATTTTATCCAGCGCAGACAATGAGCAGTTCTTC
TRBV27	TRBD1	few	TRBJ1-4	CASSLSVGGGYEKLFF	TGTGCCAGCAGTTTATCGGTAGGGGGCGGATATGAAAAACTGTTTTTT
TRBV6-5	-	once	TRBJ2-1	CASRKQGSSYNEQFF	TGTGCCAGCCGCAAACAGGGAAGCTCCTACAATGAGCAGTTCTTC
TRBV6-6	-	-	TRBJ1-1	CASRSGGANTEAFF	TGTGCCAGCAGGTCCGGGGGGGCGAACACTGAAGCTTTCTTT
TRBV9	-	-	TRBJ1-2	CASTSGDGYTF	TGTGCCAGCACGTCCGGGGATGGCTACACCTTC
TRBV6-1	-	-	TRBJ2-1	CASSEVPDGTPNEGFF	TGTGCCAGCAGTGAAGTTCCGGACGGCACCCCTAATGAGGGGTTCTTC
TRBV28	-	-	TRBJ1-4	CASSLIQGNEKLFF	TGTGCCAGCAGTTTAATACAGGGAAATGAAAAACTGTTTTTT
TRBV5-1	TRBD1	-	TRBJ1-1	CASREGAVNTEAFF	TGCGCCAGCAGAGAGGGGGCAGTAAACACTGAAGCTTTCTTT
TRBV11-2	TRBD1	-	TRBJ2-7	CASSLNRGEYEQYF	TGTGCCAGCAGCTTAAACAGGGGGGAATACGAGCAGTACTTC
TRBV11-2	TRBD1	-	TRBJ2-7	CASSINSGQGFGEQYF	TGTGCCAGCAGCATAAATTCGGGACAGGGGTTTGGTGAGCAGTACTTC
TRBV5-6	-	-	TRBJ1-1	CASSLGWSTEAFF	TGTGCCAGCAGCCTTGGGTGGAGCACTGAAGCTTTCTTT
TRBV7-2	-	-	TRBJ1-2	CASSLAGSGGYTF	TGTGCCAGCAGCTTAGCTGGGTCGGGTGGCTACACCTTC
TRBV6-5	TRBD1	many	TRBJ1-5	CASSYGQEGEPQHF	TGTGCCAGCAGTTACGGACAGGAGGGGGAACCCCAGCATTTT
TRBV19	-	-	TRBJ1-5	CASSISGARSNQPQHF	TGTGCCAGTAGTATATCAGGGGCGCGAAGCAATCAGCCCCAGCATTTT
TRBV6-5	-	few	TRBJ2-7	CASSSLYEQYF	TGTGCCAGCAGTTCCCTATACGAGCAGTACTTC
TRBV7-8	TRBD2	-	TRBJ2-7	CASSLTGRGNEQYF	TGTGCCAGCAGCCTCACTGGGCGGGGGAACGAGCAGTACTTC
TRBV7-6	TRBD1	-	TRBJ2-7	CASSLVSPRDRGVEQYF	TGTGCCAGCAGCTTAGTATCCCCCAGGGACAGGGGTGTAGAGCAGTACTTC
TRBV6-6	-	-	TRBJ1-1	CASTLDRNTEAFF	TGTGCCAGCACCCTTGACAGGAACACTGAAGCTTTCTTT
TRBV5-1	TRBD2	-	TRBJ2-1	CASSLAGTSGGALNEQFF	TGCGCCAGCAGCTTGGCCGGGACTAGCGGGGGGGCTCTTAATGAGCAGTTCTTC
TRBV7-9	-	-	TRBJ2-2	CASSSGRLELFF	TGTGCCAGCAGCTCGGGGAGGTTGGAGCTGTTTTTT
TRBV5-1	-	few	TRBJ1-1	CASSLAGATAFF	TGCGCCAGCAGCTTGGCAGGGGCTACGGCTTTCTTT
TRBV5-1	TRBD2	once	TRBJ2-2	CASSLGLAGGGGELFF	TGCGCCAGCAGCCTGGGACTAGCGGGGGGAGGCGGGGAGCTGTTTTTT
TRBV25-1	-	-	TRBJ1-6	CASSEFTRNSPLHF	TGTGCCAGCAGTGAATTTACTAGAAATTCACCCCTCCACTTT
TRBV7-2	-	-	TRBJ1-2	CASSLAGANYGYTF	TGTGCCAGCAGCTTAGCAGGGGCTAACTATGGCTACACCTTC
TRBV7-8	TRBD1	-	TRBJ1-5	CASSSGQGNNQPQHF	TGTGCCAGCAGCTCGGGACAGGGGAACAATCAGCCCCAGCATTTT